The 22 T cell receptor beta chains given below trace back to one sample, sequenced in a study of Ad26.COV2.S vaccination and SARS-CoV-2 variants. The protocol was immunoSEQ multiplex PCR, while the TCRdb copy is restricted to in-frame clones and leaves out a portion. Here the sample spans about 400,000 clones, 89% being singletons. Treatment described: roughly 19 received Ad26.COV2.S at low or high dose, single or two shots; roughly five received placebo; per-sample allocation not given. Collection of the samples took place on day 63 after the first injection of vaccine or placebo. The sample in question was peripheral blood, obtained in a trial of Ad26.COV2.S vaccine versus placebo. The source of these receptors is a person between 18 and 60 years old who received the Ad26.COV2.S COVID-19 vaccine or a placebo.

The rearrangement joins TRBV21-1 to TRBJ2-4; the table's D gene call, TRBD2, was not cross checked with the DNA. TRBV21-1 is listed as a pseudogene. This CDR3 has 19 residues. CDR3 nucleotides: TGTGCCAGCAGCAAAGCCCTAGCGGGAGACAAATTAGCCAAAAACATTCAGTACTTC. This gives the protein CASSKALAGDKLAKNIQYF.

The chain is built from TRBV5-5 and TRBJ2-1; TRBD2 agrees at 7 bases. V gave up 1 base and J gave up 2 bases; unmatched junction bases: 6. Germline lookup yields CDR1 SGHKS and CDR2 YYEKEE (reference sequence). This CDR3 is built from 16 residues. CDR3 sequence: CASSLRWGGTYNEQFF. The CDR3 DNA reads as TGTGCCAGCAGCTTGCGGTGGGGAGGGACCTACAATGAGCAGTTCTTC.

This clone was recorded once. V is TRBV27 and J is TRBJ2-5, with a weak D call TRBD2 (6 bases). The germline CDR1 and CDR2 sequences are MNHEY and SMNVEV (reference sequence). This CDR3 comprises 14 residues. Between the trimmed V and J ends, which lost 1 base and 5 bases, there was a span of 11 bases. The CDR3 loop is CASSLWGREETQYF. The CDR3 nucleotides are TGTGCCAGCAGTTTATGGGGTCGGGAGGAGACCCAGTACTTC.

The rearrangement uses TRBV7-8 and TRBJ2-1; 7 bases are a match to TRBD2. The CDR3 length is 16 residues. In germline, CDR1 is SGHVS, CDR2 FQNEAQ. J was trimmed by 8 bases and V by 5 bases; bases with no gene match: 15. The CDR3 reads CASSPYRIAGSYEQFF. In nucleotides, the CDR3 is TGTGCCAGCAGCCCCTATCGTATAGCGGGTTCCTATGAGCAGTTCTTC.

This chain links TRBV5-4 with TRBJ2-7, with TRBD2 matching 11 bases. This CDR3 is built from 13 residues. J lost 6 bases, V lost 8 bases, and 7 bases had no gene match. Germline V CDR1 and CDR2: SGHNT, YYREEE (reference sequence). CDR3 nucleotides: TGTGCCAGTAGCGGGAGGGAAGTTGGCGAGCAGTACTTC. As protein: CASSGREVGEQYF.

The CDR3 spells CASSIGGARTYTGELFF. CDR3 nucleotides: TGTGCCAGTAGTATAGGTGGCGCCCGAACGTACACCGGGGAGCTGTTTTTT. The rearrangement uses TRBV19 and TRBJ2-2, with D uncertain. The ends were cut back, 1 base at V and 3 bases at J, with 15 bases in the middle. This CDR3 region has 17 residues. Per germline, CDR1 LNHDA and CDR2 SQIVND (reference sequence). The full variable domain, completed using reference TRBV19 and TRBJ2-2, is DGGITQSPKYLFRKEGQNVTLSCEQNLNHDAMYWYRQDPGQGLRLIYYSQIVNDFQKGDIAEGYSVSREKKESFPLTVTSAQKNPTAFYLCASSIGGARTYTGELFFGEGSRLTVL.

This clone was recorded only once. The chain joins TRBV19 to TRBJ2-2, with D unclear. This CDR3 is 14 amino acids long. In germline, CDR1 is LNHDA, CDR2 SQIVND (reference sequence). Trimming removed 8 bases from V and 1 base from J, with 11 bases in between. The CDR3 is CASAPGWNTGELFF. The CDR3 bases are TGTGCCAGTGCCCCAGGTTGGAACACCGGGGAGCTGTTTTTT.

V gene TRBV11-3 combines with J gene TRBJ2-1; 15 bases fit TRBD2. Trimming at V came to 3 bases and at J to 7 bases, leaving 1 base not matched to a gene. This CDR3 spans 15 amino acids. The germline gives CDR1 SGHNT, CDR2 YENEEA. In DNA, the CDR3 is TGTGCCAGCAGCTTTGGACTAGCGGGAGGGAATGAGCAGTTCTTC. It specifies CASSFGLAGGNEQFF.

CDR3 in amino acids: CASSQGIGDYNEQFF. CDR3 bases: TGCGCCAGCAGCCAAGGCATAGGGGACTACAATGAGCAGTTCTTC. This rearrangement joins TRBV4-3 to TRBJ2-1; D might be TRBD1 (5 bases). CDR3 length: 15 residues. Germline values: CDR1 LGHNA, CDR2 YSLEER. Trimming removed 1 base from V and 3 bases from J, with 10 bases in between.

This rearrangement joins TRBV6-5 to TRBJ2-1; D is ambiguous. The V and J ends lost 0 bases and 3 bases respectively, with 12 bases between them. The CDR3 spans 16 residues. From germline, CDR1 is MNHEY and CDR2 SVGAGI. The CDR3 nucleotides are TGTGCCAGCAGTTACTCGACAAGGACGAGCTACAATGAGCAGTTCTTC. The encoded protein is CASSYSTRTSYNEQFF.

This clone was detected a few times. This chain links TRBV19 with TRBJ1-1, with a tentative D call TRBD1 (6 bases). The CDR3 is 15 amino acids. Germline assignment: CDR1 LNHDA and CDR2 SQIVND (reference sequence). Trimming pared 7 bases from V and 2 bases from J, leaving 17 bases between. The CDR3 coding sequence is TGTGCCAGTACCAGAGGGGGACCCAGAAACACTGAAGCTTTCTTT. This translates into CASTRGGPRNTEAFF. Full variable domain (rest looked up from reference TRBV19 and TRBJ1-1): DGGITQSPKYLFRKEGQNVTLSCEQNLNHDAMYWYRQDPGQGLRLIYYSQIVNDFQKGDIAEGYSVSREKKESFPLTVTSAQKNPTAFYLCASTRGGPRNTEAFFGQGTRLTVV.

V is TRBV29-1 and J is TRBJ2-7, with 11 bases fitting TRBD2. The CDR3 has 13 residues. The germline CDR1 and CDR2 sequences are SQVTM and ANQGSEA. V shed 5 bases, J shed 1 base, and the junction held 1 base outside the gene matches. CDR3 nucleotides: TGCAGCGTTACTAGCGGGAGTTCCTACGAGCAGTACTTC. Translation: CSVTSGSSYEQYF.

In DNA form, the CDR3 reads TGTGCCTGGAGGAGACAGGGGACCACCGGGGAGCTGTTTTTT. It codes for CAWRRQGTTGELFF. J is TRBJ2-2 and V is TRBV30, with 8 bases fitting TRBD1. In germline, CDR1 is GTSNPN, CDR2 SVGIG (reference sequence). Germline trimming cut 3 bases from V and 4 bases from J; bases unmatched to any gene: 4. The CDR3 contains 14 residues.

This chain links TRBV5-3 with TRBJ2-1; 14 bases align to TRBD2. TRBV5-3 is flagged as an ORF with uncertain function. CDR3 length equals 20 residues. J lost 0 bases, V lost 1 base, and 9 bases had no gene match. The CDR3 region has the DNA TGTGCCAGAAGCTTGAAACCGACTAGCGGGAGGGCGAGCTCCTACAATGAGCAGTTCTTC. Protein: CARSLKPTSGRASSYNEQFF.

The J gene is TRBJ1-5, the V gene TRBV25-1; 11 bases map to TRBD1. Germline CDR1 reads MGHDK; CDR2 reads SYGVNS. V was pared by 5 bases and J by 4 bases, with 7 bases of the junction left unmatched. The CDR3 is 16 amino acids. The CDR3 reads CASSSTGTGGNQPQHF. CDR3 DNA sequence: TGTGCCAGCAGTTCCACCGGGACAGGGGGAAATCAGCCCCAGCATTTT.

V is TRBV5-4 and J is TRBJ2-7, with D unclear. Trimming removed 1 base from V and 3 bases from J, with 2 bases in between. CDR3 size: 11 residues. Germline lookup yields CDR1 SGHNT and CDR2 YYREEE (reference sequence). CDR3 protein: CASSLNYEQYF. The CDR3 nucleotides are TGTGCCAGCAGCTTGAACTACGAGCAGTACTTC.

V and J are TRBV19 and TRBJ2-1; 7 bases are shared with TRBD2. The CDR3 has 15 residues. Unmatched junction bases numbered 6, after V lost 3 bases and J lost 4 bases. The germline V gene has CDR1 LNHDA and CDR2 SQIVND (reference sequence). Here the CDR3 DNA reads TGTGCCAGTAGTATCGGCGGGAGTTATTACAATGAGCAGTTCTTC. It codes for CASSIGGSYYNEQFF.

The rearrangement links TRBV21-1 to TRBJ1-1. TRBV21-1 is classified as a pseudogene. The CDR3 is 15 residues long. Here the CDR3 DNA reads TGTGCCAGCAGCACCCGGGACGGCCAGAACACTGAAGCTTTCTTT. Amino acid sequence: CASSTRDGQNTEAFF.

The J gene is TRBJ2-3, the V gene TRBV3-1 (or the pseudogene TRBV3-2), with D tentatively TRBD2 (5 bases). CDR1 is LGHDT and CDR2 is YNNKEL in the germline V gene (reference sequence). Trimming removed 0 bases from V and 1 base from J, with 14 bases in between. This CDR3 has 17 amino acids. As DNA, the CDR3 is TGTGCCAGCAGCCAAGATAATCCTAGCCTCGGCACAGATACGCAGTATTTT. Amino acid sequence: CASSQDNPSLGTDTQYF.

The chain recombines TRBV5-1 with TRBJ1-2; the match to TRBD1 covers 7 bases. The V gene end was trimmed by 5 bases and the J gene end by 7 bases; junction bases not matched to a gene: 17. Germline V CDR1 and CDR2: SGHRS, YFSETQ. The CDR3 length is 16 residues. CDR3 region: CASRQIVTGRLSGYTF. The CDR3 DNA is TGCGCCAGCAGACAAATCGTGACAGGGAGATTGAGTGGCTACACCTTC.

Notes on this clone: Germline is not matched at one junction end, which may reflect a read error. This sample also contains other DNA sequences that code for the same CDR3. In DNA form, the CDR3 reads TGTGCCAGCAGCGGGACTAGCAATGAGCAATTCTTC. It encodes CASSGTSNEQFF. The chain is built from TRBV6-6 and TRBJ2-1; TRBD2 aligns across 9 bases. The germline CDR1 and CDR2 sequences are MNHNY and SVGAGI (reference sequence). This CDR3 is 12 amino acids long.

This clone was seen a single time. The chain couples TRBV6-5 to TRBJ1-5, with a weak D call TRBD1 (5 bases). Germline CDR1 reads MNHEY; CDR2 reads SVGAGI. Between the trimmed V and J ends, which lost 9 bases and 3 bases, there was a span of 15 bases. CDR3 size: 14 residues. CDR3 amino acids: CASRSTGDNQPQHF. The CDR3 DNA follows: TGTGCCAGTCGCTCGACGGGGGACAATCAGCCCCAGCATTTT.